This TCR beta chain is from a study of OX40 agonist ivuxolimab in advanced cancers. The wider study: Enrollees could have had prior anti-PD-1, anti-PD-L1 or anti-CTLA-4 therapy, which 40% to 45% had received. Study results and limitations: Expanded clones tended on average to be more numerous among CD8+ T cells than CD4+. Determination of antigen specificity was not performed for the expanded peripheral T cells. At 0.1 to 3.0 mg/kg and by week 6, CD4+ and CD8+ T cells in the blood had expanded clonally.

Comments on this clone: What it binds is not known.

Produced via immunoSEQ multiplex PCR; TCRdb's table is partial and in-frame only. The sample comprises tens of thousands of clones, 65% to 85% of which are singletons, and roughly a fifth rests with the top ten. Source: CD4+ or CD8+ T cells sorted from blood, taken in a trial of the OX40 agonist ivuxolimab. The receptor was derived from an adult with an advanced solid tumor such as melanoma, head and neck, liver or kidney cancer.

The CDR3 coding sequence is TGCAGCGTTGAAGAACAGAACACCTACGAGCAGTACTTC. Protein sequence: CSVEEQNTYEQYF. The chain has TRBV29-1 and TRBJ2-7; no clear D gene. The V end lost 0 bases, the J end lost 2 bases, and 8 bases lay between the germline ends. The CDR3 totals 13 residues. Germline V gene sequence: CDR1 SQVTM, CDR2 ANQGSEA.